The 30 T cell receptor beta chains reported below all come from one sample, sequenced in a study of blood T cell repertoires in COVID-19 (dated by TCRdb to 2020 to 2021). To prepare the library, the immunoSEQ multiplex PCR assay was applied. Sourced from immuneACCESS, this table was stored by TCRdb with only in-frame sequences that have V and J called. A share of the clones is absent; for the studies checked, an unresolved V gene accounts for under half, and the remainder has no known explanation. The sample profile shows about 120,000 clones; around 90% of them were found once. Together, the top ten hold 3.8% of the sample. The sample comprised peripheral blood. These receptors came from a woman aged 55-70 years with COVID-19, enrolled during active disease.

This CDR3 is CASRGQGNSPLHF. As DNA, the CDR3 is TGCGCCAGCAGGGGACAGGGCAATTCACCCCTCCACTTT. The gene calls are TRBV10-2 and TRBJ1-6; 9 nucleotides align to TRBD1. The CDR3 runs to 13 residues. The V gene end was trimmed by 6 bases and the J gene end by 7 bases; junction bases not matched to a gene: 1. CDR1 and CDR2 (germline): WSHSY, SAAADI.

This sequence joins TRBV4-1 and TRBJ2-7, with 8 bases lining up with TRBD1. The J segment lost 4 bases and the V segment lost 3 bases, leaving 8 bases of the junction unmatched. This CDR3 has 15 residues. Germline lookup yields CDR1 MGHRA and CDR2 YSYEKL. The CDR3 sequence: CASSHQETGAYEQYF. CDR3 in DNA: TGCGCCAGCAGCCACCAAGAGACAGGGGCGTACGAGCAGTACTTC.

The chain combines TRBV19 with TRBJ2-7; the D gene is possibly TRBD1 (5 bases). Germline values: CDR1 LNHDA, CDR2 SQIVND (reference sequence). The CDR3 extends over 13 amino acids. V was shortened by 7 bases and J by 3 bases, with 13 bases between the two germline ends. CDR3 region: CASTPGQGYEQYF. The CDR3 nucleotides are TGTGCCAGTACCCCCGGGCAGGGCTACGAGCAGTACTTC.

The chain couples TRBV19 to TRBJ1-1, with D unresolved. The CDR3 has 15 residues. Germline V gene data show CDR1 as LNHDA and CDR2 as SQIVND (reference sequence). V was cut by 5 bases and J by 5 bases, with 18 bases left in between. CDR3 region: CASSVGRIGGTEAFF. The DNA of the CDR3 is TGTGCCAGTAGTGTTGGACGGATAGGAGGTACTGAAGCTTTCTTT.

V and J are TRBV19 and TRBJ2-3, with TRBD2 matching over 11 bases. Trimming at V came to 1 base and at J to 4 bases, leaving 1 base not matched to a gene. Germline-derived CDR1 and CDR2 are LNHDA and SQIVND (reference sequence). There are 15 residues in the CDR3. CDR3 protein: CASSIGLAGSDTQYF. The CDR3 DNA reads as TGTGCCAGTAGTATAGGACTAGCGGGGTCAGATACGCAGTATTTT. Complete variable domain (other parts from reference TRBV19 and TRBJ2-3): DGGITQSPKYLFRKEGQNVTLSCEQNLNHDAMYWYRQDPGQGLRLIYYSQIVNDFQKGDIAEGYSVSREKKESFPLTVTSAQKNPTAFYLCASSIGLAGSDTQYFGPGTRLTVL.

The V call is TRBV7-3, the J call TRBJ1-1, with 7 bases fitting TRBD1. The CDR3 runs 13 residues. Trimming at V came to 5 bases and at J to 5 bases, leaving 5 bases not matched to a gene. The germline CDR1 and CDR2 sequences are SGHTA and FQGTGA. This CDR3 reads CASSPGGWTEAFF. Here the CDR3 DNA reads TGTGCCAGCAGCCCAGGGGGTTGGACTGAAGCTTTCTTT.

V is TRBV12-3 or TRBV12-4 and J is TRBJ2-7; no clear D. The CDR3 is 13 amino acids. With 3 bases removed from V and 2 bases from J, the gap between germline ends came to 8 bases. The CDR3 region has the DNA TGTGCCAGCAGTTTTGACTCCACCTACGAGCAGTACTTC. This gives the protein CASSFDSTYEQYF.

The chain's CDR3 is CASSQGQVTDTQYF. CDR3 nucleotide sequence: TGCGCCAGCAGCCAAGGACAGGTCACAGATACGCAGTATTTT. This chain connects TRBV4-3 to TRBJ2-3; TRBD1 might be the D (6 bases). From germline, CDR1 is LGHNA and CDR2 YSLEER. There are 14 residues in the CDR3. V was cut by 1 base and J by 2 bases, with 7 bases left in between.

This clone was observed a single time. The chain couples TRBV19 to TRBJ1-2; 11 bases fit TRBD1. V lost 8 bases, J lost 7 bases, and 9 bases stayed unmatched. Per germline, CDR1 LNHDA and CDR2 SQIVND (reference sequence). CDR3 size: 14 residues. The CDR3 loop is CASLDRGLLGGYTF. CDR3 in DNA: TGTGCCAGTCTGGACAGGGGGCTGCTCGGTGGCTACACCTTC.

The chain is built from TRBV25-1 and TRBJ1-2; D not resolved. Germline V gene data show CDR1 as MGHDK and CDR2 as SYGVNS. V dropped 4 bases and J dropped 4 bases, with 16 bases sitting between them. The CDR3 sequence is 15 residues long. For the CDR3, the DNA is TGTGCCAGCAGTGGCCCGTTGAGGGCAACCTATGGCTACACCTTC. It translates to CASSGPLRATYGYTF.

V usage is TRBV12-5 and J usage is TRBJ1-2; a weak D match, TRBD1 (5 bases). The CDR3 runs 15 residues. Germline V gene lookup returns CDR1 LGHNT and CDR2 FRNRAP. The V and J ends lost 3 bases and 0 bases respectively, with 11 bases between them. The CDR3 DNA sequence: TGTGCTAGTGGTTTATGGGGCAGGGCTAACTATGGCTACACCTTC. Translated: CASGLWGRANYGYTF. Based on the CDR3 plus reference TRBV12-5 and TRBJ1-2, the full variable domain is DARVTQTPRHKVTEMGQEVTMRCQPILGHNTVFWYRQTMMQGLELLAYFRNRAPLDDSGMPKDRFSAEMPDATLATLKIQPSEPRDSAVYFCASGLWGRANYGYTFGSGTRLTVV.

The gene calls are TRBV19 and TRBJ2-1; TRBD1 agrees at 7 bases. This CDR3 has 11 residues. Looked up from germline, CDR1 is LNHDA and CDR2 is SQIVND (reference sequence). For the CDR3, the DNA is TGTGCGACAGGGCGCTACAATGAGCAGTTCTTC. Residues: CATGRYNEQFF.

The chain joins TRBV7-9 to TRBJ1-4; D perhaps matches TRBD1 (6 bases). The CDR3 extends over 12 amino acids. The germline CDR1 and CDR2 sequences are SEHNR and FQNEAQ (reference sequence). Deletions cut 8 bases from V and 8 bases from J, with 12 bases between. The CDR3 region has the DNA TGTGCCAGCTCCCGGGACACGGAAAAACTGTTTTTT. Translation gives CASSRDTEKLFF.

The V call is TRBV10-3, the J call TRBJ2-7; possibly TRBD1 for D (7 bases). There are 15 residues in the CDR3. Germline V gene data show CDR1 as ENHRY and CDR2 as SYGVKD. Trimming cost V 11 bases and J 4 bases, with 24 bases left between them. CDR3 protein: CAASPRGQGGYEQYF. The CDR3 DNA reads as TGTGCCGCCTCCCCCCGTGGGCAGGGGGGTTACGAGCAGTACTTC.

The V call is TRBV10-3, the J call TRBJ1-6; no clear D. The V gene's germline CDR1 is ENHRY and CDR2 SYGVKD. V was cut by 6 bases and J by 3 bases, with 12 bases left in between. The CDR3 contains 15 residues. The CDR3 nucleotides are TGTGCCATCAGGGCAGACGGGGACTATAATTCACCCCTCCACTTT. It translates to CAIRADGDYNSPLHF.

The CDR3 DNA is TGTGCTAGTGGTTTGGCCCCGACAGGGAGAGAGACCCAGTACTTC. This sequence encodes CASGLAPTGRETQYF. The chain combines TRBV12-5 with TRBJ2-5, with 7 bases aligning to TRBD1. Trimming cost V 1 base and J 4 bases; bases outside gene matches: 6. Germline CDR1 and CDR2: LGHNT and FRNRAP. This CDR3 comprises 15 residues.

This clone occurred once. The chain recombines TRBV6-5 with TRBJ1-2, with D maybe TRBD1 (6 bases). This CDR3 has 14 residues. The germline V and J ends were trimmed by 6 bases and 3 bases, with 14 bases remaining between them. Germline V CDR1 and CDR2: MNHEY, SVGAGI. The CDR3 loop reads CASRNRERDYGYTF. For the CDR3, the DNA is TGTGCCAGCAGGAACAGGGAAAGGGACTATGGCTACACCTTC.

The CDR3 DNA reads TGTGCCGGGGGGACCAACTATGGCTACACCTTC. Its protein product is CAGGTNYGYTF. This chain joins TRBV6-6 and TRBJ1-2; tentative D call: TRBD1 (5 bases). Trimming cost V 11 bases and J 2 bases, with 9 bases left between them. Germline V gene data show CDR1 as MNHNY and CDR2 as SVGAGI (reference sequence). The CDR3 covers 11 residues.

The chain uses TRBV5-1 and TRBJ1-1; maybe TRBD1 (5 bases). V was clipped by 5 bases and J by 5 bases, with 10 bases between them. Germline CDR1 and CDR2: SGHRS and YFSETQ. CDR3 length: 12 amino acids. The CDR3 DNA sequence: TGCGCCAGCAGGCAGGGCGGTACTGAAGCTTTCTTT. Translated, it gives CASRQGGTEAFF.

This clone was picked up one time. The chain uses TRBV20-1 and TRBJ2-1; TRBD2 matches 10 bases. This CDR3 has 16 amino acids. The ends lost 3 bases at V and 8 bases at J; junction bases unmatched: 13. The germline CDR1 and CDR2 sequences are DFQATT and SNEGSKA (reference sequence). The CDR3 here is CSASPWVAGGGDEQFF. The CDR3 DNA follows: TGCAGTGCTAGTCCCTGGGTAGCGGGGGGTGGAGATGAGCAGTTCTTC.

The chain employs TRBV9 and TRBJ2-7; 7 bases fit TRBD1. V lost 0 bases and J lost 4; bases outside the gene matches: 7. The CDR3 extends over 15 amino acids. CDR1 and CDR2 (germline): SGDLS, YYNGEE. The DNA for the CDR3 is TGTGCCAGCAGCGTAGGGGAGACAGGGATGTACGAGCAGTACTTC. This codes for CASSVGETGMYEQYF.

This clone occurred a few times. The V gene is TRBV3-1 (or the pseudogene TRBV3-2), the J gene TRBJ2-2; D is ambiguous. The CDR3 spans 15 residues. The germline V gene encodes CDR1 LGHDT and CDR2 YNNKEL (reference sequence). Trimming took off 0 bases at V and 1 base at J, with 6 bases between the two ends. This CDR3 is CASSQDSWNTGELFF. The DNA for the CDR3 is TGTGCCAGCAGCCAAGATTCGTGGAACACCGGGGAGCTGTTTTTT.

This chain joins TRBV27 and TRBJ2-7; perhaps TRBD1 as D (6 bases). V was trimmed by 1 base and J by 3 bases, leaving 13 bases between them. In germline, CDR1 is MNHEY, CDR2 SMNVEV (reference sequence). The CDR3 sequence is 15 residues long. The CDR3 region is CASSLLSGANYEQYF. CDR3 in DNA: TGTGCCAGCAGTTTATTGTCAGGGGCGAACTACGAGCAGTACTTC.

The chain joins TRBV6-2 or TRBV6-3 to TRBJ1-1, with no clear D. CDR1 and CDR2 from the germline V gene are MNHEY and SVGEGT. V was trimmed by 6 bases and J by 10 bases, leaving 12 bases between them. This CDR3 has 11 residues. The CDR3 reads CASSSTGGAFF. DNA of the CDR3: TGTGCCAGCAGCTCCACGGGTGGAGCTTTCTTT.

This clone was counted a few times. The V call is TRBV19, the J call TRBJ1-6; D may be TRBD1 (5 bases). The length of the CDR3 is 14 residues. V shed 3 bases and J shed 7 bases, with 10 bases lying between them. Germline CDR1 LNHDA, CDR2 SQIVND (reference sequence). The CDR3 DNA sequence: TGTGCCAGTAGTATGGTTCAGGGAAATTCACCCCTCCACTTT. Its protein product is CASSMVQGNSPLHF.

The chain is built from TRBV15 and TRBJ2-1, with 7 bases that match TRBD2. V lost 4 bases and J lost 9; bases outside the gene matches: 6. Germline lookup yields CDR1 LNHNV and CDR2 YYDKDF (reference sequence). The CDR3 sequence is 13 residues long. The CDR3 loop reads CATSKPPGGEQFF. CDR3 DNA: TGTGCCACCAGCAAGCCCCCGGGGGGTGAGCAGTTCTTC.

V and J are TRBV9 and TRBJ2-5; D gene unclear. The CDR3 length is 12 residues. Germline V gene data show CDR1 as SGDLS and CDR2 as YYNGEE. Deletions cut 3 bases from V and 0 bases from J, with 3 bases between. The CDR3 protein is CASSADQETQYF. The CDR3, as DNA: TGTGCCAGCAGCGCCGACCAAGAGACCCAGTACTTC.

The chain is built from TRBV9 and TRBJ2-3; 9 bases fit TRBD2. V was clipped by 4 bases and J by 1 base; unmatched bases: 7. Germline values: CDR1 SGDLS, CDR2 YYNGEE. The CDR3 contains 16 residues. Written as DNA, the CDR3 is TGTGCCAGCAGCCCTTCTAGCGGGGCAGGCACAGATACGCAGTATTTT. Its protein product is CASSPSSGAGTDTQYF.

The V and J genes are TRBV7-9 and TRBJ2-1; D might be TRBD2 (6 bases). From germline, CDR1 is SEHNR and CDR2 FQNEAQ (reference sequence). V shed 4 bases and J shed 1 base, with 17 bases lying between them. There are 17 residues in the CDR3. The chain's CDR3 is CASSSPRREESYNEQFF. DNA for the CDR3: TGTGCCAGCAGCTCTCCCCGGAGGGAGGAGTCCTACAATGAGCAGTTCTTC.

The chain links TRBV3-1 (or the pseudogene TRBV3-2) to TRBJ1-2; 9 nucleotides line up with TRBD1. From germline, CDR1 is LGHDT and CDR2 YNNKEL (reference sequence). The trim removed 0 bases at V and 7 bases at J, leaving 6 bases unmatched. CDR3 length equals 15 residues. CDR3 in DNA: TGTGCCAGCAGCCAAGATAAAGGGACAGGGACTGGCTACACCTTC. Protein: CASSQDKGTGTGYTF.